Given below is one T cell receptor (beta chain) in context. Its antigen is currently unknown. 5'RACE with constant-segment primers built TCRalpha and TCRbeta cDNA libraries with UMIs. A single record per CDR3 protein comes from TCRdb applying MiXCR to the 5' RACE reads. The table lists approximately 570,000 distinct CDR3 sequences, about a sixth of them singletons. This entry is derived from a study of T-cell memory formation after mild COVID-19. As for the study in general: TCR clusters largely stayed donor specific.

Study-wide results and caveats: For contracting clones, CD4+ ones sat mainly in CM and EM, CD8+ in EMRA. Contracting clones from day 15 to 85 showed balanced CD4/CD8; later expanders favored CD4+.

Between the trimmed V and J ends, which lost 5 bases and 4 bases, there was a span of 14 bases. The CDR3 spans 15 residues. Input material: PBMCs or a T cell subset sorted from them (not recorded which). The receptor's source is an adult woman who had mild COVID-19 (a few samples of this study predate the infection). Cell type and time point are not known. The chain couples TRBV12-3 or TRBV12-4 to TRBJ2-2; D not certain. The CDR3 DNA is TGTGCCAGCAGTCCCTCCTTGGTAGGCACCGGGGAGCTGTTTTTT. It yields the protein CASSPSLVGTGELFF.